The entry below gives a single TCR beta chain sequence along with its context. This clonotype was observed at least ten times. Its cognate antigen has yet to be identified. The record has no base qualities; no much larger clone is one base away. Ophthalmopathy patients had moderately to severely active disease, with a Clinical Activity Score of 3 or more, a NOSPECS grade of 4 or more, and a disease duration of less than 3 months. Exclusion was applied to patients with uncontrolled infections, other autoimmune diseases, pregnancy or lactation. Clinical symptoms, serum thyroxine and TRAb, thyroid ultrasound, and orbital computed tomography formed the basis for the diagnoses. PBMCs were isolated from approximately 10 ml of fresh peripheral blood by Ficoll-Paque density gradient centrifugation. Total RNA was extracted using Trizol reagent, and RNA quality was assessed on an Agilent 2100 Bioanalyzer. This specimen comes from a study of T cells in Graves' hyperthyroidism and ophthalmopathy (dated by TCRdb to the late 2010s). Background on the whole study: Peripheral blood samples were taken at initial diagnosis, before any treatment was given. TCR V-J signatures able to tell the groups apart were searched for in a discovery cohort of 90 to 100 patients, of whom about 40 had Graves' ophthalmopathy and about 55 had stable Graves' hyperthyroidism. Prospective prediction of ophthalmopathy was tested in an independent validation cohort of some 20 hyperthyroidism patients and 17 patients who later progressed to ophthalmopathy. The approximately 100 discovery patients were divided at random into training and test sets in a 7:3 ratio. Thyroid tissue and blood T-cell repertoires from six Graves' hyperthyroidism patients were also compared in the study. Following sampling, methimazole starting at 30 mg daily was given to hyperthyroidism patients, and high-dose intravenous methylprednisolone was given to ophthalmopathy patients. The paper describes TCR Vbeta CDR3 sequencing of roughly 130 peripheral blood samples, made up of fewer than 50 ophthalmopathy patients, roughly 72 hyperthyroidism patients and 17 progressor patients. Results and caveats for the whole study, not just this receptor: Ophthalmopathy was separated from stable hyperthyroidism by a 13 V-J signature model, with around 90% sensitivity and roughly 81% specificity obtained in cross-validation and 80%/75% obtained in testing. Sample size was not statistically predetermined, and blinding of investigators to group allocation was not performed. Most expanded thyroid clonotypes (frequency above 0.001) were also detected in blood, a finding suggesting that blood repertoires may reflect thyroid immune responses. In validation, progression to ophthalmopathy was predicted by the model with 70.59% sensitivity and under 85% specificity, a median of approximately 6.5 months before onset.

The TCR beta CDR3 regions were amplified from the RNA transcripts. A first-round RT-PCR of the TCR CDR3 used the HTBI primer set with the Qiagen OneStep RT-PCR kit. Libraries were constructed in a second round of multiplex PCR, after which size selection and purification were performed. The libraries were sequenced on an Illumina HiSeq2000 using paired-end 100 bp reads. As for the authors' bioinformatics: SOAPnuke was used to process the raw data, with reads discarded if the reads contained adapters or uncalled bases, had a mean Phred below 15, or lacked an exact constant-primer or identifier match. COPE v1.2.5 was used to merge the high-quality paired reads, and each unique nucleotide sequence was defined as a clonotype. MiTCR v1.1 was used to align clonotypes to the IMGT TRBV, TRBD and TRBJ reference segments. Analysis was restricted to V-J combinations with a frequency above 0.0001, which covered over 98% of repertoires. A TCS score was defined as the ratio between F50 (clonal expansion) and ExV (chaos), using BLOSUM62-based TCRdist between CDR3 peptides within each V-J. Welch's t-statistics and random forest reduced around 510 V-J features to around 14, which were used in a naive Bayes classifier (R e1071). TCRdb itself trimmed the public reads at Q25 with fastp, ran MiXCR and retained productive beta chains. Rows are combined by CDR3 protein, so each entry shows the most common genes and DNA. TCRdb's processing, not the authors', yielded these V and J calls. This sample has hundreds of thousands of distinct CDR3 sequences in its table, and approximately 20% of those were observed once. Over 45% of the sample comes from the top ten.

V lost 6 bases and J lost 2 bases, and the count of bases not matched to a germline gene is 5. The CDR3 contains 14 residues, cysteine and phenylalanine counted. Just CDR3 DNA is preserved here, 42 bases in frame from base 1. Taken from the germline V gene, the CDR1 and CDR2 loops are SQVTM and ANQGSEA. This clonotype originated in a man aged 35 to 55 with Graves' ophthalmopathy. The chain couples TRBV29-1 to TRBJ2-7; 12 central nucleotides agree with TRBD1. Sequences were obtained from blood. The CDR3 reads as follows: CSVQGTGGTYEQYF. In nucleotide form, the sequence is TGCAGCGTCCAAGGGACAGGGGGCACCTACGAGCAGTACTTC.